The sequence of this TCR beta chain was determined in a study of CD8+ T cells in alopecia areata. Background on the study: Treated patients swallowed 5 to 10 mg of oral tofacitinib twice daily.

Germline V CDR1 and CDR2: ENHRY, SYGVKD. CDR3 size: 15 residues. The V segment lost 6 bases and the J segment 2 bases; nucleotides outside the gene matches: 4. Reverse transcribed after extraction, RNA yielded cDNA as the sequencing template. Profiling relied on immunoSEQ multiplex PCR, and the TCRdb table lists in-frame clones only, not all of them. The top ten hold roughly 25% of the sample, which has around 110,000 clones, around 83% seen once. This clone was seen a few times. The sample's treatment: oral pan-JAK inhibitor, 5-10 mg twice daily. The chain joins TRBV10-3 to TRBJ2-3; 11 bases are a match to TRBD2. The sample in question was CD8+ T cells sorted from blood, obtained at week 24, from a patient treated with tofacitinib. The sequence derives from a human donor with alopecia areata. CDR3 sequence (DNA): TGTGCCATCAGGAATAGCGGGGGGGCCACAGATACGCAGTATTTT. Its translation is CAIRNSGGATDTQYF.